This T cell receptor (beta chain) was sequenced in a study of T-cell reconstitution after alpha-beta-depleted transplantation in children. Unique molecular identifiers tagged the TCRbeta library. TCRdb ran MiXCR on the PCR reads and lists one entry per CDR3 protein. The sample lists around 420,000 distinct CDR3 sequences, 15% to 20% occurring once. General observations from the study: Approximately two months post-transplant, alpha-beta T cells reportedly originated from several hundred expanded graft clones. A year had passed since transplant, and T-cell counts and diversity by then came mostly from newly produced T cells.

This clonotype was observed a handful of times. Its target is unknown. Sample: PBMCs, mostly from graft donor cells, taken 360 days after TCRalphabeta/CD19-depleted stem cell transplant. The sequence came from a boy younger than two who had a stem cell transplant for Wiskott-Aldrich syndrome, so the T cells may come from the graft donor.

In DNA, the CDR3 is TGTGCCAGCTCACCATCGAAACACAGGGCAGGGGAATACAATGAGCAGTTCTTC. Translating gives CASSPSKHRAGEYNEQFF. V is TRBV18 and J is TRBJ2-1; D is possibly TRBD1 (6 bases). Trimming cost V 2 bases and J 4 bases, with 21 bases left between them. This CDR3 comprises 18 residues. Germline V gene sequence: CDR1 KGHSH, CDR2 LQKENI. The full variable domain, in which reference TRBV18 and TRBJ2-1 provide the parts outside the CDR3, is NAGVMQNPRHLVRRRGQEARLRCSPMKGHSHVYWYRQLPEEGLKFMVYLQKENIIDESGMPKERFSAEFPKEGPSILRIQQVVRGDSAAYFCASSPSKHRAGEYNEQFFGPGTRLTVL.